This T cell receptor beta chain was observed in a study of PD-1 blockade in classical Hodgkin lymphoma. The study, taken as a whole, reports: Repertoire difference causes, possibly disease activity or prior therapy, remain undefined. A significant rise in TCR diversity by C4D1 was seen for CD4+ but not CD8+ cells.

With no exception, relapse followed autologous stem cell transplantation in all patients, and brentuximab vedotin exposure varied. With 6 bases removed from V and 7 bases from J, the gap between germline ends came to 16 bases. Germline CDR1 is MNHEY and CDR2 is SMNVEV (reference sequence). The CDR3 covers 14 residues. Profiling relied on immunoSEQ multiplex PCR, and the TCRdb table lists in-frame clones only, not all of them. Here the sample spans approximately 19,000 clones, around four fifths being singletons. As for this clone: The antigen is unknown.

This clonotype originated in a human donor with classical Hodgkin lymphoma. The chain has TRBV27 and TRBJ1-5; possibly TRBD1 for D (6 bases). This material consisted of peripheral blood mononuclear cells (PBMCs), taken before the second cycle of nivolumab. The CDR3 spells CASSQGLQGQPQHF. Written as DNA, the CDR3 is TGTGCCAGCAGCCAGGGGCTCCAAGGGCAGCCCCAGCATTTT.